These 13 T cell receptor beta chains were all obtained from the same sample, sequenced in a study of graft-versus-host responses after intestinal transplantation. Repertoires were generated with immunoSEQ multiplex PCR, while TCRdb's copy carries only in-frame clones and drops some. The sample lists almost 40,000 clones, around 96% seen once, with more than 0.2% in the top ten. The antigens these receptors bind are not known. Sequenced material: unstimulated CD8+ T cells sorted from spleen or lymph node cells, taken before transplant. These receptors were taken from a human donor who was the organ donor for an intestinal transplant.

The chain recombines TRBV4-1 with TRBJ2-1, with a possible D match to TRBD2 (6 bases). V was pared by 5 bases and J by 3 bases, with 17 bases between. CDR1 and CDR2 (germline): MGHRA, YSYEKL. This CDR3 is 16 amino acids long. The CDR3 region has the DNA TGCGCCAGCAGCGTTCTACCCGGGGGAAGCTACAATGAGCAGTTCTTC. Translated: CASSVLPGGSYNEQFF.

The count of this clone is one. The V gene is TRBV30, the J gene TRBJ2-2; TRBD1 matches 7 bases. V dropped 0 bases and J dropped 6; count of bases not matched to a gene: 1. There are 13 residues in the CDR3. Germline V lookup: CDR1 GTSNPN, CDR2 SVGIG (reference sequence). This CDR3 reads CAWSVTGAGELFF. The CDR3 DNA is TGTGCCTGGAGTGTCACAGGGGCCGGGGAGCTGTTTTTT. Drawing the rest from reference TRBV30 and TRBJ2-2, the complete variable domain is SQTIHQWPATLVQPVGSPLSLECTVEGTSNPNLYWYRQAAGRGLQLLFYSVGIGQISSEVPQNLSASRPQDRQFILSSKKLLLSDSGFYLCAWSVTGAGELFFGEGSRLTVL.

The CDR3 DNA is TGTGCCAGCAGCCCGAGCTCCTACGAGCAGTACTTC. Residues: CASSPSSYEQYF. The J gene is TRBJ2-7, the V gene TRBV4-2; D not certain. This CDR3 has 12 residues. The V end lost 4 bases, the J end lost 0 bases, and 4 bases lay between the germline ends. Per germline, CDR1 LGHNA and CDR2 YNFKEQ.

The V gene is TRBV4-3, the J gene TRBJ2-3; D is possibly TRBD2 (6 bases). Germline CDR1 reads LGHNA; CDR2 reads YSLEER. The CDR3 is 19 amino acids. V shed 2 bases and J shed 2 bases, with 23 bases lying between them. CDR3 in amino acids: CASSQSYGMGEEDTDTQYF. The CDR3 nucleotides read TGCGCCAGCAGCCAAAGTTACGGGATGGGGGAGGAGGACACAGATACGCAGTATTTT.

The chain couples TRBV27 to TRBJ2-7; 7 positions match TRBD1. In germline, CDR1 is MNHEY, CDR2 SMNVEV (reference sequence). This CDR3 comprises 15 residues. V shed 0 bases and J 5 bases; nucleotides not matched to a gene: 7. The CDR3 DNA sequence: TGTGCCAGCAGTTTATCCCCGACAGGGAGAAACGAGCAGTACTTC. Translated, it gives CASSLSPTGRNEQYF.

The rearrangement joins TRBV28 to TRBJ1-3; D unclear. Per germline, CDR1 MDHEN and CDR2 SYDVKM. This CDR3 spans 15 amino acids. Between the trimmed V and J ends, which lost 1 base and 2 bases, there was a span of 9 bases. CDR3 region: CASSLYRGTGNTIYF. The CDR3 coding sequence is TGTGCCAGCAGTTTATATCGAGGAACTGGAAACACCATATATTTT.

The rearrangement joins TRBV4-1 to TRBJ2-7, with a tentative D call TRBD2 (5 bases). V dropped 8 bases and J dropped 0 bases, with 14 bases sitting between them. This CDR3 spans 14 amino acids. CDR1 is MGHRA and CDR2 is YSYEKL in the germline V gene. This CDR3 is CASSQRLSSYEQYF. The CDR3, as DNA: TGCGCCAGCTCCCAGCGGCTGAGCTCCTACGAGCAGTACTTC.

The chain uses TRBV29-1 and TRBJ1-1, with TRBD1 matching over 8 bases. V gave up 3 bases and J gave up 3 bases; unmatched junction bases: 0. Germline CDR1 and CDR2: SQVTM and ANQGSEA. The CDR3 totals 12 residues. The CDR3 bases are TGCAGCGTTGAGGACAGGGACACTGAAGCTTTCTTT. It codes for CSVEDRDTEAFF.

This chain uses TRBV5-6 with TRBJ1-3; 8 nucleotides match TRBD1. This CDR3 region has 15 residues. CDR1 is SGHDT and CDR2 is YYEEEE in the germline V gene. Unmatched junction bases numbered 3, after V lost 4 bases and J lost 0 bases. The CDR3: CASSQGASSGNTIYF. For the CDR3, the DNA is TGTGCCAGCAGCCAGGGGGCTAGCTCTGGAAACACCATATATTTT. Complete variable domain (other parts from reference TRBV5-6 and TRBJ1-3): DAGVTQSPTHLIKTRGQQVTLRCSPKSGHDTVSWYQQALGQGPQFIFQYYEEEERQRGNFPDRFSGHQFPNYSSELNVNALLLGDSALYLCASSQGASSGNTIYFGEGSWLTVV.

CDR3 protein: CASSVASGEGAEAFF. The DNA for the CDR3 is TGTGCCAGCAGCGTAGCTTCGGGGGAAGGGGCTGAAGCTTTCTTT. The chain couples TRBV9 to TRBJ1-1; TRBD1 is a possible D gene (5 bases). CDR3 length: 15 residues. Looked up from germline, CDR1 is SGDLS and CDR2 is YYNGEE. V lost 0 bases and J lost 6, with 15 bases in between.

The genes are TRBV6-5 and TRBJ1-1; the D is unclear. The germline V gene has CDR1 MNHEY and CDR2 SVGAGI. CDR3 length equals 15 residues. V was clipped by 6 bases and J by 0 bases, with 14 bases between them. This CDR3 is CASSPVTFLNTEAFF. DNA of the CDR3: TGTGCCAGCAGCCCCGTAACGTTTCTGAACACTGAAGCTTTCTTT.

This clone was counted only a few times. This chain uses TRBV4-1 with TRBJ1-4; D ambiguous. This CDR3 comprises 16 residues. CDR1 and CDR2 from the germline V gene are MGHRA and YSYEKL. V dropped 1 base and J dropped 5 bases, with 14 bases sitting between them. The CDR3 spells CASSQVSHTRNEKLFF. CDR3 nucleotides: TGCGCCAGCAGCCAAGTGTCCCACACAAGAAATGAAAAACTGTTTTTT.

In DNA form, the CDR3 reads TGTGCCAGCAGCTTTCAGGGGGCGGGTGGCTACACCTTC. Translated, it gives CASSFQGAGGYTF. The chain couples TRBV7-6 to TRBJ1-2; 8 positions agree with TRBD1. The J segment lost 7 bases and the V segment lost 3 bases, leaving 4 bases of the junction unmatched. The CDR3 length is 13 residues. CDR1 is SGHVS, CDR2 FNYEAQ, per germline.